This T cell receptor (beta chain) was captured in a study of cytomegalovirus exposure and HLA in healthy donors. The CDR3 covers 14 residues. The V end was cut by 5 bases, the J end by 4 bases, with 14 bases between. Per the germline V gene, CDR1 is MNHNS and CDR2 is SASEGT. PCR primers comprised 60 Vbeta and 13 Jbeta primers. The method was immunoSEQ multiplex PCR; TCRdb's version includes in-frame clones alone and lacks a portion of them. The sample records about 130,000 clones, over 70% being singletons. The sequenced sample was PBMCs. The rearrangement joins TRBV6-1 to TRBJ1-1; TRBD1 might be the D (5 bases). The TCR comes from a man aged 18 to 30 in good health and CMV-seropositive. CDR3 sequence reads: CASSSGGGITEAFF. The DNA of the CDR3 is TGTGCCAGCAGTTCCGGGGGGGGGATCACTGAAGCTTTCTTT.